These 8 T cell receptor beta chains originate from one sample sequenced in a study of cytomegalovirus exposure and HLA in healthy donors. The study ran its PCR with 60 Vbeta and 13 Jbeta primers. Method: immunoSEQ multiplex PCR; TCRdb's copy keeps in-frame clones and lacks some. This table has some 130,000 clones, 70% to 85% appearing once. Specimen: PBMCs. Receptors were obtained from a male donor in good health and CMV-seropositive.

CDR3 nucleotides: TGTGCCAGCAGTAGTCGGACAGGGTTGAACACTGAAGCTTTCTTT. Translating gives CASSSRTGLNTEAFF. The rearrangement joins TRBV6-5 to TRBJ1-1; 8 nucleotides match TRBD1. V was pared by 5 bases and J by 0 bases, with 5 bases of the junction left unmatched. The CDR3 runs 15 residues. Germline V CDR1 and CDR2: MNHEY, SVGAGI.

The gene calls are TRBV5-4 and TRBJ2-2; D unclear. The CDR3 consists of 16 residues. Germline CDR1 reads SGHNT; CDR2 reads YYREEE (reference sequence). Trimming stripped 0 bases from V and 0 bases from J, with 9 bases between. The CDR3 loop is CASSLGLQANTGELFF. CDR3 sequence (DNA): TGTGCCAGCAGCTTGGGACTCCAAGCGAACACCGGGGAGCTGTTTTTT.

The rearrangement uses TRBV7-9 and TRBJ1-6; no clear D gene. CDR1 and CDR2 (germline): SEHNR, FQNEAQ (reference sequence). This CDR3 comprises 16 residues. Trimming took off 2 bases at V and 13 bases at J, with 21 bases between the two ends. CDR3 amino acids: CASSLTEFNYAYPLHF. Written as DNA, the CDR3 is TGTGCCAGCAGCTTAACAGAATTCAATTACGCCTATCCCCTCCACTTT.

The chain couples TRBV27 to TRBJ2-2, with TRBD2 identical over 12 bases. The V and J ends lost 5 bases and 6 bases, in that order; junction bases with no gene match: 4. Germline V gene data show CDR1 as MNHEY and CDR2 as SMNVEV (reference sequence). The CDR3 length is 15 residues. CDR3 nucleotide sequence: TGTGCCAGCAGTCCCCTAGCGGGAGGGCCCGGGGAGCTGTTTTTT. This encodes CASSPLAGGPGELFF.

CDR3 residues: CASRASGTGTVEQYF. The DNA of the CDR3 is TGTGCCAGCAGGGCCTCCGGGACAGGAACTGTCGAGCAGTACTTC. The chain uses TRBV6-5 and TRBJ2-7, with 8 bases fitting TRBD1. Per the germline V gene, CDR1 is MNHEY and CDR2 is SVGAGI. Unmatched junction bases numbered 13, after V lost 6 bases and J lost 6 bases. This CDR3 is built from 15 residues.

The V gene is TRBV27, the J gene TRBJ1-3; 11 nucleotides agree with TRBD1. The V segment lost 3 bases and the J segment 4 bases; nucleotides outside the gene matches: 11. The germline CDR1 and CDR2 sequences are MNHEY and SMNVEV (reference sequence). The CDR3 loop spans 18 amino acids. CDR3 in amino acids: CASSLNGQGASFGNTIYF. CDR3 coding DNA: TGTGCCAGCAGTTTGAACGGACAGGGGGCGTCGTTCGGAAACACCATATATTTT.

A single count supports this clone. The rearrangement joins TRBV28 to TRBJ2-7, with TRBD1 matching 10 bases. The CDR3 covers 14 residues. Germline CDR1 reads MDHEN; CDR2 reads SYDVKM. J lost 2 bases, V lost 6 bases, and 4 bases had no gene match. CDR3 loop: CASRGGQGTYEQYF. The CDR3 DNA reads TGTGCCAGCAGAGGGGGACAGGGGACCTACGAGCAGTACTTC.

The chain uses TRBV5-1 and TRBJ2-3, with 7 bases aligning to TRBD1. This CDR3 is 14 amino acids long. V lost 5 bases to trimming and J lost 1 base; unmatched junction nucleotides: 4. Germline assignment: CDR1 SGHRS and CDR2 YFSETQ. This chain's CDR3 is CASRTGYGTDTQYF. The CDR3 DNA sequence: TGCGCCAGCAGGACAGGGTACGGCACAGATACGCAGTATTTT.